The 7 T cell receptor beta chains in this list originate from one sample, sequenced in a study of T cells after yellow fever vaccination. One entry per CDR3 protein, called by TCRdb with MiXCR from the 5' RACE reads. Here the sample spans 450,000 to 600,000 distinct CDR3 sequences, about 15% being singletons. The specimen comprised PBMCs, sampled 5 days after the first yellow fever vaccination. All receptors derive from a man aged 18 to 30 who received the YFV17D yellow fever vaccine.

The V gene is TRBV18, the J gene TRBJ1-1, with TRBD1 as a possible D gene (6 bases). The V end lost 0 bases, the J end lost 12 bases, and 17 bases lay between the germline ends. Germline CDR1 KGHSH, CDR2 LQKENI. This CDR3 has 14 residues. The CDR3 region has the DNA TGTGCCAGCTCACCACCGCACTGGCGGGACACCCCTTTCTTT. Translation: CASSPPHWRDTPFF.

This clonotype occurred a few times. The rearrangement links TRBV4-1 to TRBJ1-5, with 10 bases fitting TRBD1. V shed 2 bases, J shed 2 bases, and the junction held 9 bases outside the gene matches. Germline-derived CDR1 and CDR2 are MGHRA and YSYEKL. The CDR3 sequence is 18 residues long. This chain's CDR3 is CASSQFLDRGPGNQPQHF. In DNA, the CDR3 is TGCGCCAGCAGCCAATTCCTCGACAGGGGGCCTGGCAATCAGCCCCAGCATTTT.

This clonotype showed up just a few times. V and J are TRBV7-2 and TRBJ1-2; D may be TRBD1 (6 bases). Trimming left V 3 bases short and J 2 bases short, with 13 bases between. This CDR3 contains 15 residues. Germline V gene data show CDR1 as SGHTA and CDR2 as FQGNSA. The CDR3 DNA sequence: TGTGCCAGCAGCTTGACGACAGGAGGGAACTATGGCTACACCTTC. Translating gives CASSLTTGGNYGYTF.

The rearrangement uses TRBV12-3 or TRBV12-4 and TRBJ1-2, with 8 bases aligning to TRBD1. The CDR3 has 17 residues. With 8 bases clipped from V and 0 bases from J, the junction kept 14 bases outside the gene matches. The CDR3 region is CASEVQNRQGPNYGYTF. CDR3 nucleotides: TGTGCCAGCGAAGTCCAAAATAGACAGGGGCCTAACTATGGCTACACCTTC.

The CDR3 bases are TGCGCCAGCAGTGAGTCCGAGAGAGTTAATGAAAAACTGTTTTTT. Protein product: CASSESERVNEKLFF. This chain joins TRBV10-2 and TRBJ1-4; no clear D. The CDR3 loop spans 15 amino acids. V lost 0 bases to trimming and J lost 4 bases, with 9 bases between them. Germline CDR1 WSHSY, CDR2 SAAADI.

This clonotype was seen a few times. This chain uses TRBV15 with TRBJ2-7; no clear D. The CDR3 consists of 13 residues. The V and J ends lost 5 bases and 6 bases respectively, with 14 bases between them. CDR1 is LNHNV and CDR2 is YYDKDF in the germline V gene (reference sequence). CDR3 sequence (DNA): TGTGCCACCAGCTGGGATCCCCTTTCCGAGCAGTACGTC. It translates to CATSWDPLSEQYV.

J is TRBJ2-7 and V is TRBV5-4; D unresolved. Trimming removed 1 base at V and 6 bases at J, with 14 bases between. CDR3 size: 14 residues. Germline assignment: CDR1 SGHNT and CDR2 YYREEE (reference sequence). The CDR3 DNA reads as TGTGCCAGCAGCTTGATTGACGCAGAGTCCGAGCAGTACGTC. Translating gives CASSLIDAESEQYV.